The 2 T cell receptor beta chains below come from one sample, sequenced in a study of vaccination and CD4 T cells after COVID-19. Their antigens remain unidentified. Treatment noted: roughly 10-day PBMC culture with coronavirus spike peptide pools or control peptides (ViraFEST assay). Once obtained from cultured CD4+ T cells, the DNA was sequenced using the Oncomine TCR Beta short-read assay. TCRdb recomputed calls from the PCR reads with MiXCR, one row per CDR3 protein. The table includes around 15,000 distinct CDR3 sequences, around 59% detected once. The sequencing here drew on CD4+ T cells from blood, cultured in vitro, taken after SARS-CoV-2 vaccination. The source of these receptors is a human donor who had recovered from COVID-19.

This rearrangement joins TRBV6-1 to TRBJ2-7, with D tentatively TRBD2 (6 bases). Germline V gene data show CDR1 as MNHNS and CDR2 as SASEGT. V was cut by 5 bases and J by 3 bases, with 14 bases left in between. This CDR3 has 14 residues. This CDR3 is CASSKGRGLYEQYF. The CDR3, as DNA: TGTGCCAGCAGTAAGGGGCGGGGACTCTACGAGCAGTACTTC.

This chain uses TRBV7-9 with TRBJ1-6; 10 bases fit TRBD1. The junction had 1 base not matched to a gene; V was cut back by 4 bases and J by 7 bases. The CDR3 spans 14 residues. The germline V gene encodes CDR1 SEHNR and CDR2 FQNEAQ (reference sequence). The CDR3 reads CASSSGQGNSPLHF. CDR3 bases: TGTGCCAGCAGCTCGGGACAGGGGAATTCACCCCTCCACTTT.